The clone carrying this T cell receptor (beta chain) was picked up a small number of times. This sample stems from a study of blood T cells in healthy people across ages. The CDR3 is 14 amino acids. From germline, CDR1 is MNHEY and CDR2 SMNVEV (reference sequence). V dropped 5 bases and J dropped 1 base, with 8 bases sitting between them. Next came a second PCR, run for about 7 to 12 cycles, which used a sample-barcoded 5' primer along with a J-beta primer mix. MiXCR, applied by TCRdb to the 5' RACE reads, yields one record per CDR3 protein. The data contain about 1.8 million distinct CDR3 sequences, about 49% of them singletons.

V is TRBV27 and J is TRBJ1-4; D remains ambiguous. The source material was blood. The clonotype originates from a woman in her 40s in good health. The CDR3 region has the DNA TGTGCCAGCAGTACGACTGTAACTAATGAAAAACTGTTTTTT. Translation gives CASSTTVTNEKLFF.